This TCR beta chain was captured by sequencing in a study of blood T cell repertoires in COVID-19 (dated by TCRdb to the early 2020s). Broadly, across the study: The collaborator samples originated in the United States, Italy and Spain and spanned the acute and convalescent phases of COVID-19. Deeply sampled blood TCRbeta repertoires from subjects exposed to, actively infected with, or recovered from COVID-19 were included in the dataset. A freely available public database, intended as a resource for researchers studying the immune response to SARS-CoV-2, is where the repertoires were released. The prospective study material was composed of cDNA or gDNA derived from T cells, B-cell-depleted T cells, or PBMCs. Samples were obtained from the ongoing ImmuneRACE study (first 160 participants) and from roughly 1,300 subjects provided by 6 global collaborators. The sample metadata nearly always contained a de-identified subject ID, COVID-19 status, age in years and sex. Where available, HLA class I and class II types were taken from metadata supplied by the sample provider and were not determined by assay-based typing. What the work shows at the level of the full study, not this receptor alone: The amount of clinical and demographic metadata varied by source and participant and was provided uncurated.

The immunoSEQ Assay, a bias-controlled multiplex PCR, was used to amplify TCRbeta CDR3 regions from genomic DNA. Concerning the study's data processing: The number of nucleated cells in each sample was estimated from the amplification of reference gene primers within the assay. Sequence reads were collapsed and filtered to measure the absolute abundance of every unique TCRbeta CDR3 rearrangement. For each sample, productive Simpson clonality was calculated as the square root of Simpson's diversity index over productive rearrangements. TCRdb holds this immuneACCESS table with in-frame rearrangements only. Some clones are missing; in checked studies, unresolved V genes explain under half, and the rest has no known cause. The V and J calls and clone size are taken from that table; D and trimming were inferred from the DNA. This sample gives approximately 46,000 clones in total; 65% to 90% of them show up just once. The ten largest clones take up under 25% of the sample.

Remarks on this clone: The antigen it recognizes is unknown. Per-nucleotide qualities are absent, and no much larger clonotype sits a single base away.

From the cysteine up to the phenylalanine, the CDR3 has a length of 15 residues. CDR3 DNA is the only sequence kept; it has 45 bases, read in frame from the first base. Trimmed from V: 2 bases; trimmed from J: 8 bases; junction bases lacking a gene match: 12. For CDR1 and CDR2, the germline V gene (reference sequence) lists GTSNPN and SVGIG. In Seattle, one collaborating source enrolled patients while the infection was active and tracked those patients longitudinally over the course of disease. The collaborating institutions used their own protocols to collect whole blood in K2EDTA tubes. For TCRbeta analysis, collaborator samples were shipped as frozen whole blood, as isolated PBMCs, or as DNA extracted from either sample type.

The source of this sequence is a woman of 80 years or more with COVID-19, enrolled during active disease. Here the chain combines TRBV30 and TRBJ2-3; 8 bases in the middle match TRBD2. Material: peripheral blood. The CDR3 protein sequence reads: CAWSPRRTSSVTQYF. The DNA sequence reads TGTGCCTGGAGTCCCCGACGGACTAGCTCCGTTACGCAGTATTTT.